This is a list of T cell receptor beta chains from one sample in a study of blood T cells in healthy people across ages. Via MiXCR, TCRdb re-called the 5' RACE reads, giving one row per CDR3 protein. This sample has about 720,000 distinct CDR3 sequences; 20% to 25% occur once, and the top ten carry around a fifth. The sequencing sample was made of blood. All receptors come from a man aged 65-85 years in good health. CDR3s include the opening cysteine and the closing phenylalanine or tryptophan. A D gene is named only where the DNA matches it firmly. Clone sizes are given selectively: once, few, many, or a class where the clone is expanded.

NA TRBJ2-7 TRBV5-1 TRBD1 TGCGCCAGCAGCTGGGGACAGCCCTACGAGCAGTACTTC CASSWGQPYEQYF
NA TRBJ1-4 TRBV11-2 NA TGTGCCAGCAGCAGACGTCGGATCCTAAATGAAAAACTGTTTTTT CASSRRRILNEKLFF
many TRBJ1-6 TRBV12-3/TRBV12-4 NA TGTGCCAGCACCCTGGACCTCTATAGTCCCCTCCACTTT CASTLDLYSPLHF
few TRBJ2-1 TRBV20-1 NA TGCAGTGCTTATAGACCGGATGAGCAGTTCTTC CSAYRPDEQFF
NA TRBJ2-5 TRBV6-6 NA TGTGCCAGCAGTTCGTGGAGGCCACAAGAGACCCAGTACTTC CASSSWRPQETQYF
NA TRBJ2-5 TRBV5-5 TRBD2 TGTGCCAGCAGGTTCGGGACTAGCGCGGAGACCCAGTACTTC CASRFGTSAETQYF
NA TRBJ1-2 TRBV5-8 NA TGTGCCAGCAGCCCGGACCGGGGTGGACAGAACTATGGCTACACCTTC CASSPDRGGQNYGYTF
NA TRBJ2-6 TRBV6-5 NA TGTGCCAGCAGAGGCTTCTTTGGGGCCAACGTCCTGACTTTC CASRGFFGANVLTF
few TRBJ1-2 TRBV12-3/TRBV12-4 NA TGTGCCAGCAGGCGGTTCAGCGAGTATGGCTACACCTTC CASRRFSEYGYTF
NA TRBJ1-1 TRBV11-2 NA TGTGCCAGCAGCTTAGGGAGGTGGAGTAACACCTTTGCTTTCTTT CASSLGRWSNTFAFF
many TRBJ2-5 TRBV29-1 NA TGCAGCGTGAGGCTTAGGGGAGATGCTCAAGAGACCCAGTACTTC CSVRLRGDAQETQYF
NA TRBJ2-1 TRBV5-1 NA TGCGCCAGCAGCCACGGACGGGGGTCCTACAATGAGCAGTTCTTC CASSHGRGSYNEQFF
NA TRBJ2-7 TRBV20-1 NA TGCAGTGCTGGGCCCAGGGGTACGTACGAGCAGTACTTC CSAGPRGTYEQYF
NA TRBJ1-1 TRBV5-1 TRBD1 TGCGCCAGCAGCTTGGGGACAGGGTTCTTGAACACTGAAGCTTTCTTT CASSLGTGFLNTEAFF
NA TRBJ2-4 TRBV7-9 NA TGTGCCAGCAGCTCCGTGGGGGATTGGAACATTCAGTACTTC CASSSVGDWNIQYF
NA TRBJ1-2 TRBV6-5 NA TGTGCCAGCAGTCCAGCCGCCCGGACAGTTCAATATGGCTACACCTTC CASSPAARTVQYGYTF
NA TRBJ1-1 TRBV7-2 NA TGTGCCAGCAGCTTAGAGGGGGGAACGGGGGGAGCTTTCTTT CASSLEGGTGGAFF
NA TRBJ1-2 TRBV19 NA TGTGCCAGTAGTATATCCCCACGGCGGGGCTACACCTTC CASSISPRRGYTF
NA TRBJ2-2 TRBV27 NA TGTGCCAGCAGTCGGCCGCGCTCGAACACCGGGGAGCTGTTTTTT CASSRPRSNTGELFF
many TRBJ2-7 TRBV3-1 TRBD1 TGTGCCAGCAGCCAAAACAGGGGGTCCTACGAGCAGTACTTC CASSQNRGSYEQYF
many TRBJ2-3 TRBV12-3/TRBV12-4 TRBD1 TGTGCCAGCAGTCTACAGGGGAGCACAGATACGCAGTATTTT CASSLQGSTDTQYF
NA TRBJ2-2 TRBV7-2 NA TGTGCCAGCAGCTTAGCGCTTCGGCTCACCGGGGAGCTGTTTTTT CASSLALRLTGELFF
NA TRBJ1-4 TRBV6-5 TRBD1 TGTGCCAGCAGCGGAGCCGGGACAGGGAATGAAAAACTGTTTTTT CASSGAGTGNEKLFF
NA TRBJ2-7 TRBV3-1 NA TGTGCCAGCAGCCAGTATTCAGCTTCCTACGAGCAGTACTTC CASSQYSASYEQYF
few TRBJ1-2 TRBV5-1 NA TGCGCCAGCAGCTTGGAGGCAGGGACCTATGGCTACACCTTC CASSLEAGTYGYTF
few TRBJ2-7 TRBV24-1 TRBD1 TGTGCCACCAGCACAGGGGGAATCTACGAGCAGTACTTC CATSTGGIYEQYF
few TRBJ1-1 TRBV25-1 NA TGTGCCAGCAGTGAAGCCACTGAAGCTTTCTTT CASSEATEAFF
NA TRBJ2-6 TRBV4-2 NA TGTGCCAGCAGCCAAGGGGTTGGGGCCAACGTCCTGACTTTC CASSQGVGANVLTF
NA TRBJ1-6 TRBV12-3/TRBV12-4 NA TGTGCCACTGGCCCGGGGTTTAATTCACCCCTCCACTTT CATGPGFNSPLHF
once TRBJ2-7 TRBV5-6 TRBD2 TGTGCCAGCAGCCTGAAGTATCTAGCGGGGACCTACGAGCAGTACTTC CASSLKYLAGTYEQYF
few TRBJ2-3 TRBV28 NA TGTGCCAGCAGTTTATCAACGGGGTTTAGCACAGATACGCAGTATTTT CASSLSTGFSTDTQYF
NA TRBJ2-1 TRBV2 NA TGTGCCAGTTTTCTCTCTAGGAATGAGCAGTTCTTC CASFLSRNEQFF
few TRBJ2-3 TRBV18 NA TGTGCCAGCTCACGGGCCCTAGCGGATACGCAGTATTTT CASSRALADTQYF
NA TRBJ1-1 TRBV5-1 TRBD1 TGCGCCAGCGGAAGGGGGCTTGGAGAAGCTTTCTTT CASGRGLGEAFF
NA TRBJ2-3 TRBV3-1 NA TGTGCCAGCAGCCAGGGAATGGGCACAGATACGCAGTATTTT CASSQGMGTDTQYF
few TRBJ2-4 TRBV21-1 NA TGTGCCAGCAGCCCCCCTGGTGGCGGTGCCAAAAACATTCAGTACTTC CASSPPGGGAKNIQYF
few TRBJ2-3 TRBV7-9 NA TGTGCCAGCAGCCACCCCTACACAGATACGCAGTATTTT CASSHPYTDTQYF
NA TRBJ2-3 TRBV20-1 NA TGCAGTGCTACCTTAGGCGGCGGCACAGATACGCAGTATTTT CSATLGGGTDTQYF
NA TRBJ2-5 TRBV20-1 TRBD2 TGCAGTGGGAGAAGCGGGACTAGCGGCCAAGAGACCCAGTACTTC CSGRSGTSGQETQYF
NA TRBJ2-4 TRBV6-1 NA TGTGCCAGCAGTGAGGGGGGCCTCTTAGCCAAAAACATTCAGTACTTC CASSEGGLLAKNIQYF
few TRBJ2-1 TRBV5-1 NA TGCGCCAGCAGCCCAGAGGGGACCGCAGACAATGAGCAGTTCTTC CASSPEGTADNEQFF
few TRBJ2-1 TRBV25-1 NA TGTGCCAGCAGTCGTTTGGAGAGCTCCTACAATGAGCAGTTCTTC CASSRLESSYNEQFF
few TRBJ1-5 TRBV5-5 TRBD1 TGTGCCAGCAGCTTGGAGGCAGGGGGCTTTCAGCCCCAGCATTTT CASSLEAGGFQPQHF
many TRBJ1-2 TRBV4-3 TRBD1 TGCGCCAGCAGCCAAGATCAGGGCAGGGGGCGTCGCGGCTACACCTTC CASSQDQGRGRRGYTF
many TRBJ2-4 TRBV7-2 NA TGTGCCAGCAGCTTAGCGGGTACACTAGCCAAAAACATTCAGTACTTC CASSLAGTLAKNIQYF
NA TRBJ1-1 TRBV12-3/TRBV12-4 NA TGTGCCAGCAGTTTAAGGGGGGTTGACACTGAAGCTTTCTTT CASSLRGVDTEAFF
NA TRBJ2-3 TRBV5-1 TRBD2 TGCGCCAGCAGCCCCGGACTAGCGGGTTCTTCTAGCACAGATACGCAGTATTTT CASSPGLAGSSSTDTQYF
NA TRBJ2-1 TRBV12-3/TRBV12-4 TRBD2 TGTGCCAGCAGAGGACTAGCGGGAACTTACAATGAGCAGTTCTTC CASRGLAGTYNEQFF
NA TRBJ1-2 TRBV11-3 NA TGTGCCAGAAAAACCCGGAACCATGGCTACACCTTC CARKTRNHGYTF